The rows below give T cell receptor beta chains drawn from one sample of a study of blood T cell repertoires in COVID-19. The repertoire was sequenced with immunoSEQ multiplex PCR; TCRdb's copy has only in-frame clones and lacks some. Of approximately 90,000 clones listed, roughly 85% are singletons. Sample: peripheral blood. These receptors all stem from a man aged 80 or over with acute or convalescent COVID-19. Both conserved end residues are part of each CDR3. The order of the fields is J gene, clone size, V gene, D gene, CDR3 protein, CDR3 DNA. The D gene is left open where the match is weak. Rows give clone size only sometimes, using once, few, many, or a class for an expanded clone.

J: TRBJ1-5; size: .; V: TRBV7-8; D: TRBD1; CDR3: CASSLGDRLIPQPQHF; DNA: TGTGCCAGCAGCTTAGGGGACAGGTTAATACCTCAGCCCCAGCATTTT
J: TRBJ2-5; size: .; V: TRBV23-1; D: TRBD1; CDR3: CASSQSDRSPIQETQYF; DNA: TGCGCCAGCAGTCAATCGGACAGGTCGCCAATCCAAGAGACCCAGTACTTC
J: TRBJ2-7; size: .; V: TRBV4-3; D: .; CDR3: CASSQGTDASSEQYF; DNA: TGCGCCAGCAGCCAAGGAACTGACGCCTCTAGCGAGCAGTACTTC
J: TRBJ2-2; size: .; V: TRBV9; D: .; CDR3: CAGAGRDTGELFF; DNA: TGTGCCGGCGCCGGGAGAGACACCGGGGAGCTGTTTTTT
J: TRBJ2-3; size: once; V: TRBV14; D: TRBD2; CDR3: CASSHIPGGGADTQYF; DNA: TGTGCCAGCAGCCATATCCCGGGAGGTGGTGCAGATACGCAGTATTTT
J: TRBJ2-7; size: .; V: TRBV5-1; D: .; CDR3: CASSNQYEQYF; DNA: TGCGCCAGCAGCAACCAGTACGAGCAGTACTTC
J: TRBJ2-5; size: .; V: TRBV28; D: TRBD2; CDR3: CASSQTSGRETQYF; DNA: TGTGCCAGCAGCCAGACTAGCGGGAGGGAGACCCAGTACTTC
J: TRBJ1-5; size: .; V: TRBV28; D: .; CDR3: CASSLGGQARKPQHF; DNA: TGTGCCAGCAGTTTAGGGGGCCAGGCGCGGAAGCCCCAGCATTTT
J: TRBJ2-1; size: once; V: TRBV12-3/TRBV12-4; D: .; CDR3: CASSPRQEEQFF; DNA: TGTGCCAGCAGCCCCCGACAGGAAGAGCAGTTCTTC
J: TRBJ2-1; size: .; V: TRBV14; D: .; CDR3: CASSQRRSSYNEQFF; DNA: TGTGCCAGCAGCCAACGGAGGAGCTCCTACAATGAGCAGTTCTTC
J: TRBJ2-1; size: .; V: TRBV7-9; D: TRBD2; CDR3: CASSSRAGAIDEQFF; DNA: TGTGCCAGCAGCTCCCGGGCGGGAGCCATCGATGAGCAGTTCTTC
J: TRBJ2-7; size: .; V: TRBV10-3; D: TRBD2; CDR3: CAIRPTSGRALDEQYF; DNA: TGTGCCATCAGGCCCACTAGCGGGAGGGCCCTGGACGAGCAGTACTTC
J: TRBJ2-1; size: .; V: TRBV3-1/TRBV3-2; D: TRBD1; CDR3: CASSQEGQVNEQFF; DNA: TGTGCCAGCAGCCAAGAGGGACAGGTCAATGAGCAGTTCTTC
J: TRBJ2-3; size: once; V: TRBV9; D: .; CDR3: CASSESPGSVTSTDTQYF; DNA: TGTGCCAGCAGCGAATCCCCTGGTTCTGTCACTAGCACAGATACGCAGTATTTT